This TCR beta chain was identified in a study of shared clonotypes between healthy human individuals. Germline V gene sequence: CDR1 DFQATT, CDR2 SNEGSKA (reference sequence). The V and J ends lost 1 base and 11 bases respectively, with 9 bases between them. The CDR3 spans 11 residues. Whole-study results and caveats: Sampling covered blood only; tissue repertoires likely differ.

Comment on this clone: What it binds is unknown.

The assay was immunoSEQ multiplex PCR, and TCRdb's table has in-frame clones only and misses some. This table has over 2 million clones, about 90% appearing once. This receptor was identified in a man between 18 and 29 years old in good health. Some clones in this sample may be carry-over from other donors' samples. The sample taken for sequencing was naive CD4+ T cells from PBMCs. Subset here: CD45RA+ positively selected. J is TRBJ1-5 and V is TRBV20-1; D gene ambiguous. This CDR3 reads CSARVPQAQHF. CDR3 DNA sequence: TGCAGTGCTAGAGTACCCCAGGCCCAGCATTTT.